The next 10 T cell receptor beta chains were all read from a single sample in a study of blood T cell repertoires in COVID-19. Produced via immunoSEQ multiplex PCR; TCRdb's table is partial and in-frame only. Of around 250,000 clones listed, approximately 90% were seen once; the top ten hold more than 1%. Sequenced: PBMCs or T cells enriched from blood (not recorded which). The receptors stem from a human donor in a cohort exposed to, infected with or recovered from COVID-19 (not recorded which). The donor label of this sample is uncertain.

The rearrangement links TRBV2 to TRBJ1-2, with 10 bases identical to TRBD1. The CDR3 is made up of 15 amino acids. CDR1 is SNHLY and CDR2 is FYNNEI in the germline V gene. V trimming: 6 bases; J trimming: 6 bases; junction bases outside the gene matches: 10. The CDR3 DNA reads as TGTGCCAGCAGAGAAACGGACAGGGGGAGGGATGGCTACACCTTC. Residues: CASRETDRGRDGYTF.

Comment on this clone: A junction boundary mismatches the germline segment, possibly from a read error. V is TRBV5-6 and J is TRBJ1-3; TRBD1 aligns across 9 bases. Germline V gene data show CDR1 as SGHDT and CDR2 as YYEEEE. The CDR3 has 12 residues. CDR3 DNA sequence: TGTGCCAGCAGCTTGGGCCGGGACAGGGCGCATTTT. Translation gives CASSLGRDRAHF.

This clone was picked up one time. The chain carries TRBV5-1 and TRBJ2-7; 9 nucleotides match TRBD1. The length of the CDR3 is 13 residues. Germline V lookup: CDR1 SGHRS, CDR2 YFSETQ. V was clipped by 5 bases and J by 0 bases; unmatched bases: 0. CDR3 nucleotides: TGCGCCAGCAGGACAGGGGGCTCCTACGAGCAGTACTTC. Translating gives CASRTGGSYEQYF.

This clone has only a few counts. The V and J genes are TRBV27 and TRBJ2-1, with D possibly matching TRBD2 (6 bases). The length of the CDR3 is 13 residues. Trimming stripped 2 bases from V and 4 bases from J, with 6 bases between. Germline-derived CDR1 and CDR2 are MNHEY and SMNVEV (reference sequence). CDR3 loop: CASSLGGYNEQFF. DNA of the CDR3: TGTGCCAGCAGTTTAGGGGGGTACAATGAGCAGTTCTTC.

V gene TRBV3-1 (or the pseudogene TRBV3-2) combines with J gene TRBJ2-2, with D tentatively TRBD1 (5 bases). Trimming shortened V by 5 bases and J by 6 bases, and 13 bases separated the two germline ends. CDR1 LGHDT and CDR2 YNNKEL come from the germline V gene (reference sequence). The CDR3 covers 14 residues. CDR3 in DNA: TGTGCCAGCAGCGATAACCAGGGATCCGGGGAGCTGTTTTTT. Its protein is CASSDNQGSGELFF.

The chain recombines TRBV3-1 (or the pseudogene TRBV3-2) with TRBJ2-7, with TRBD2 identical over 7 bases. The CDR3 consists of 17 residues. Germline V gives CDR1 LGHDT, CDR2 YNNKEL (reference sequence). V gave up 1 base and J gave up 3 bases; unmatched junction bases: 12. This CDR3 is CASSQGAWGGTHYEQYF. CDR3 DNA sequence: TGTGCCAGCAGCCAAGGAGCGTGGGGGGGGACCCACTACGAGCAGTACTTC.

The chain combines TRBV6-5 with TRBJ1-2; unclear D gene. Per germline, CDR1 MNHEY and CDR2 SVGAGI. The length of the CDR3 is 12 residues. Deletions cut 6 bases from V and 1 base from J, with 6 bases between. The CDR3 protein is CASSLDNYGYTF. CDR3 coding DNA: TGTGCCAGCAGCCTAGATAACTATGGCTACACCTTC.

The chain joins TRBV2 to TRBJ2-3; 10 nucleotides line up with TRBD1. Germline CDR1 reads SNHLY; CDR2 reads FYNNEI. The ends lost 5 bases at V and 2 bases at J; junction bases unmatched: 13. CDR3 length equals 18 residues. The chain's CDR3 is CASSTLGDRGQDTDTQYF. In DNA, the CDR3 is TGTGCCAGCAGTACTCTCGGGGACAGGGGACAGGACACAGATACGCAGTATTTT. Full variable domain (rest looked up from reference TRBV2 and TRBJ2-3): EPEVTQTPSHQVTQMGQEVILRCVPISNHLYFYWYRQILGQKVEFLVSFYNNEISEKSEIFDDQFSVERPDGSNFTLKIRSTKLEDSAMYFCASSTLGDRGQDTDTQYFGPGTRLTVL.

The chain carries TRBV9 and TRBJ1-2, with 8 nucleotides matching TRBD1. Germline CDR1 is SGDLS and CDR2 is YYNGEE. J was trimmed by 5 bases and V by 4 bases; bases with no gene match: 7. The CDR3 is made up of 14 amino acids. CDR3 nucleotides: TGTGCCAGCAGCTCAAGGACAGGGACGTATGGCTACACCTTC. Translation: CASSSRTGTYGYTF.

V gene TRBV3-1 (or the pseudogene TRBV3-2) combines with J gene TRBJ2-6; D uncertain. The V gene lost 4 bases and the J gene lost 2 bases, with 6 bases spanning the gap. Germline CDR1 is LGHDT and CDR2 is YNNKEL (reference sequence). This CDR3 spans 14 amino acids. In nucleotides, the CDR3 is TGTGCCAGCAGCCTTGTTACTGGGGCCAACGTCCTGACTTTC. This encodes CASSLVTGANVLTF.